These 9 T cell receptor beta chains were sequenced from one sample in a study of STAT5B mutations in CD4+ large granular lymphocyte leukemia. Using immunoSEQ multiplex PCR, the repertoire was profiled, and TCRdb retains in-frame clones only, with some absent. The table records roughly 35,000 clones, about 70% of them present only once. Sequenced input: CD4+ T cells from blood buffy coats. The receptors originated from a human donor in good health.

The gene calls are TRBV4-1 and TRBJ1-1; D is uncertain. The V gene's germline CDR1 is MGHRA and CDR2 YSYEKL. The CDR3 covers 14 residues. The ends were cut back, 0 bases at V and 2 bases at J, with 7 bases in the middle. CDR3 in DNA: TGCGCCAGCAGCCAAGATCGGGTAAACACTGAAGCTTTCTTT. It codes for CASSQDRVNTEAFF.

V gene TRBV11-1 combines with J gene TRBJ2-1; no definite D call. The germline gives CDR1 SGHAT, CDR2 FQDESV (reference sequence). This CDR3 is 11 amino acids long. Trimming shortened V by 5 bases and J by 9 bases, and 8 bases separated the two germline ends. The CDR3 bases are TGTGCCAGCAGCGGCATCACTGAGCAGTTCTTC. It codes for CASSGITEQFF.

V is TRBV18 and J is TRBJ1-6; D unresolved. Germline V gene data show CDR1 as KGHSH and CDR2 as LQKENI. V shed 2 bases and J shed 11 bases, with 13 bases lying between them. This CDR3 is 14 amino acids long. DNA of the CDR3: TGTGCCAGCTCACCAGCTGGGGTACCGACACCCCTCCACTTT. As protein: CASSPAGVPTPLHF.

The CDR3 region has the DNA TGTGCCAGCAGTTCTAGCCCACTAGCGGGGGGACAAGAGCAGTTCTTC. Translating it yields CASSSSPLAGGQEQFF. The chain uses TRBV6-6 and TRBJ2-1; 12 nucleotides agree with TRBD2. Germline assignment: CDR1 MNHNY and CDR2 SVGAGI (reference sequence). With V trimmed by 4 bases and J by 10 bases, 11 bases remained unmatched. The CDR3 is made up of 16 amino acids.

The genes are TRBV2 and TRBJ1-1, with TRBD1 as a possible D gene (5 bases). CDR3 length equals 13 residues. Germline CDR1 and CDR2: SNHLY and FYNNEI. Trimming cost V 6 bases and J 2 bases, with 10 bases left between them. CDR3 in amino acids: CASREQVNTEAFF. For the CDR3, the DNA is TGTGCCAGCAGGGAACAGGTAAACACTGAAGCTTTCTTT.

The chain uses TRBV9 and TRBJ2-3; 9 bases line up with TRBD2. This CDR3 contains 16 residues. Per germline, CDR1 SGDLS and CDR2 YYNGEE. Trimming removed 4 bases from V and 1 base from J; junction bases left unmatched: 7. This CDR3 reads CASSTTSGWRTDTQYF. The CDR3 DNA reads TGTGCCAGCAGCACAACTAGCGGGTGGCGCACAGATACGCAGTATTTT. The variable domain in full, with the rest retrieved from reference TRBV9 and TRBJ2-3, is DSGVTQTPKHLITATGQRVTLRCSPRSGDLSVYWYQQSLDQGLQFLIQYYNGEERAKGNILERFSAQQFPDLHSELNLSSLELGDSALYFCASSTTSGWRTDTQYFGPGTRLTVL.

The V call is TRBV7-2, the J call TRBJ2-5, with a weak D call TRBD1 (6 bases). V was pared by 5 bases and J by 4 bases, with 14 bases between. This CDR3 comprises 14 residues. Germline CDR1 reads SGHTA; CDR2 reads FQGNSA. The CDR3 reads CASSLSGVTETQYF. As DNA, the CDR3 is TGTGCCAGCAGCCTCTCAGGGGTAACAGAGACCCAGTACTTC.

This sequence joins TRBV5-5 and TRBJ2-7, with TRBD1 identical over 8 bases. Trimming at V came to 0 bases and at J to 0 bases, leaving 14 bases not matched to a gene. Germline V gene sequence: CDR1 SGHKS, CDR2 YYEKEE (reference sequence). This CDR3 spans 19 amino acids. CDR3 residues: CASSLGTGTLGMGSYEQYF. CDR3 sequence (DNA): TGTGCCAGCAGCTTGGGGACAGGGACCTTGGGGATGGGCTCCTACGAGCAGTACTTC.

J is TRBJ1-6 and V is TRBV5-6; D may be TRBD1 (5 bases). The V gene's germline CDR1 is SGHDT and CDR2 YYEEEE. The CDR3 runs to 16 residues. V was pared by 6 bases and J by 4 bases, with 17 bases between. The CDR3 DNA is TGTGCCAGCACAATAATCGGGACTGTATATAATTCACCCCTCCACTTT. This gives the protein CASTIIGTVYNSPLHF.